A single sample is the source of the 12 T cell receptor beta chains below, sequenced in a study of shared clonotypes between healthy human individuals. Libraries were prepared by immunoSEQ multiplex PCR; TCRdb keeps only in-frame clonotypes and omits some of them. This sample has over 850,000 clones; about four fifths occur once, and the top ten carry roughly 0.56%. Sample: memory CD4+ T cells from PBMCs. This sample's subset: CD45RA-negative fraction. The receptors were gathered from a man aged 18 to 29 in good health. Some clones in this sample may be carry-over from other donors' samples.

This clone was seen a single time. The gene calls are TRBV14 and TRBJ1-2; unclear D gene. Germline-derived CDR1 and CDR2 are SGHDN and FVKESK. V was cut by 0 bases and J by 0 bases, with 8 bases left in between. The CDR3 totals 15 residues. Here the CDR3 reads CASSQDYVANYGYTF. The CDR3 DNA sequence: TGTGCCAGCAGCCAAGATTACGTAGCTAACTATGGCTACACCTTC.

Of note for this clone: This may arise from a read error, as a much more abundant clone is one base away. The V gene is TRBV6-5, the J gene TRBJ2-7; D is unresolved. With 6 bases removed from V and 3 bases from J, the gap between germline ends came to 6 bases. The CDR3 consists of 11 residues. The germline CDR1 and CDR2 sequences are MNHEY and SVGAGI. This CDR3 reads CASRSYYEQYF. CDR3 coding DNA: TGTGCCAGCAGATCCTACTACGAGCAGTACTTC.

This sequence joins TRBV7-2 and TRBJ1-4; D is possibly TRBD1 (6 bases). The CDR3 has 16 amino acids. With 5 bases removed from V and 0 bases from J, the gap between germline ends came to 13 bases. The germline V gene has CDR1 SGHTA and CDR2 FQGNSA. CDR3 DNA: TGTGCCAGCAGCCCACAGGGTAGGACAACTAATGAAAAACTGTTTTTT. This translates into CASSPQGRTTNEKLFF.

The V gene is TRBV29-1, the J gene TRBJ1-2, with D uncertain. The CDR3 runs 13 residues. CDR1 and CDR2 (germline): SQVTM, ANQGSEA. With 2 bases removed from V and 5 bases from J, the gap between germline ends came to 12 bases. CDR3 bases: TGCAGCGTTGAAAACGTGGGGTGGTATGGCTACACCTTC. This encodes CSVENVGWYGYTF.

This chain joins TRBV5-5 and TRBJ2-4; a possible D gene is TRBD2 (5 bases). V lost 4 bases and J 7 bases, leaving 6 bases between the germline ends. CDR1 is SGHKS, CDR2 YYEKEE, per germline (reference sequence). The length of the CDR3 is 11 residues. CDR3 loop: CASSGGNIQYF. For the CDR3, the DNA is TGTGCCAGCAGCGGCGGGAACATTCAGTACTTC.

The V gene is TRBV18, the J gene TRBJ2-2; 11 nucleotides agree with TRBD2. This CDR3 region has 16 residues. CDR1 is KGHSH and CDR2 is LQKENI in the germline V gene. V was pared by 0 bases and J by 4 bases, with 1 base of the junction left unmatched. The CDR3, as DNA: TGTGCCAGCTCACCACCTAGCGGGAGGGCCACCGGGGAGCTGTTTTTT. Translated: CASSPPSGRATGELFF.

V gene TRBV7-2 combines with J gene TRBJ2-1; 9 bases map to TRBD2. V lost 5 bases to trimming and J lost 3 bases; unmatched junction nucleotides: 2. The germline V gene has CDR1 SGHTA and CDR2 FQGNSA. The CDR3 contains 14 residues. The CDR3 DNA is TGTGCCAGCAGCGCGACTAGCGGCTACAATGAGCAGTTCTTC. Encoded protein: CASSATSGYNEQFF.

V usage is TRBV14 and J usage is TRBJ2-5; D possibly corresponds to TRBD1 (6 bases). Germline V gene sequence: CDR1 SGHDN, CDR2 FVKESK. V lost 3 bases to trimming and J lost 4 bases, with 21 bases between them. This CDR3 has 17 amino acids. CDR3 loop: CASSQYPWGLIRETQYF. The CDR3 nucleotides are TGTGCCAGCAGCCAGTACCCTTGGGGGCTGATTCGAGAGACCCAGTACTTC.

The V call is TRBV27, the J call TRBJ1-2; 7 bases are a match to TRBD1. The germline CDR1 and CDR2 sequences are MNHEY and SMNVEV (reference sequence). V lost 5 bases, J lost 5 bases, and 11 bases stayed unmatched. This CDR3 has 15 amino acids. Written as DNA, the CDR3 is TGTGCCAGCAGTATACAGGGGCCGGGTGCTTATGGCTACACCTTC. Its translation is CASSIQGPGAYGYTF.

The rearrangement joins TRBV5-1 to TRBJ2-5; the match to TRBD1 covers 8 bases. V lost 4 bases to trimming and J lost 4 bases; unmatched junction nucleotides: 18. Germline loops: CDR1 SGHRS, CDR2 YFSETQ. The CDR3 extends over 18 amino acids. The CDR3 loop is CASSTKPSPGTGPETQYF. In DNA, the CDR3 is TGCGCCAGCAGCACGAAACCATCCCCCGGGACAGGACCAGAGACCCAGTACTTC.

This chain uses TRBV9 with TRBJ2-1, with 7 bases identical to TRBD1. V gave up 4 bases and J gave up 1 base; unmatched junction bases: 5. Germline V gives CDR1 SGDLS, CDR2 YYNGEE. This CDR3 has 15 amino acids. CDR3 sequence reads: CASSRQGSSYNEQFF. CDR3 coding DNA: TGTGCCAGCAGCCGACAGGGATCATCCTACAATGAGCAGTTCTTC.

The CDR3 spells CASSPPPGSRNQETQYF. The CDR3 DNA is TGTGCCAGCAGTCCCCCTCCCGGGAGCCGAAACCAAGAGACCCAGTACTTC. The chain has TRBV27 and TRBJ2-5; tentatively, D is TRBD2 (6 bases). Looked up from germline, CDR1 is MNHEY and CDR2 is SMNVEV (reference sequence). This CDR3 has 17 amino acids. The ends were cut back, 5 bases at V and 0 bases at J, with 19 bases in the middle.